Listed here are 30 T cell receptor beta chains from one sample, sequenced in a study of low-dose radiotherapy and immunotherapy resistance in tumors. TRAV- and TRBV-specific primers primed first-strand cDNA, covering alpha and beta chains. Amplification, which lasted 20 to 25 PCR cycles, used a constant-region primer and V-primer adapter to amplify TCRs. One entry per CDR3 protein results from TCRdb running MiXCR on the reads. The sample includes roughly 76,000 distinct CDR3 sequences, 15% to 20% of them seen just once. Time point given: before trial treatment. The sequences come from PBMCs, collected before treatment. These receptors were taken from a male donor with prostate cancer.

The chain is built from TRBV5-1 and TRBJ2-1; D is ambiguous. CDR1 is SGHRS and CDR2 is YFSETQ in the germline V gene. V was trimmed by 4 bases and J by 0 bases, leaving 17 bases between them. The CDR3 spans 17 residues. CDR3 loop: CASSPRPADLSYNEQFF. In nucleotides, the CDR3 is TGCGCCAGCAGCCCACGGCCCGCGGACCTCTCCTACAATGAGCAGTTCTTC.

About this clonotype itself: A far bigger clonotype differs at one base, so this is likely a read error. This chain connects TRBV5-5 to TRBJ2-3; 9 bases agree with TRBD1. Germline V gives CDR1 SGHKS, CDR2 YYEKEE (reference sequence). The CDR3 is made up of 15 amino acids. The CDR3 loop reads CASSPPGQGTDMQYF. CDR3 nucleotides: TGTGCCAGCAGCCCTCCGGGACAGGGTACAGATATGCAGTATTTT.

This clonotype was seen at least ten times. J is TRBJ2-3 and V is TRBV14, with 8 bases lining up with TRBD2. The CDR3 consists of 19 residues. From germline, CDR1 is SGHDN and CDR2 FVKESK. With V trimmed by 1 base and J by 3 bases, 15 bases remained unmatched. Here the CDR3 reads CASSQAGRAGGPKTDTQYF. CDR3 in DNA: TGTGCCAGCAGCCAAGCGGGACGGGCGGGAGGACCCAAGACAGATACGCAGTATTTT.

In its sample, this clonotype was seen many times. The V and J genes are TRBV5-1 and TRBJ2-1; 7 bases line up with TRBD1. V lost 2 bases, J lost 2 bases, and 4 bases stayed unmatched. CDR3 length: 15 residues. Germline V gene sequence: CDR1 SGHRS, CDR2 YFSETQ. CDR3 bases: TGCGCCAGCAGCTTTGGACAGGAAACCTACAATGAGCAGTTCTTC. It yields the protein CASSFGQETYNEQFF.

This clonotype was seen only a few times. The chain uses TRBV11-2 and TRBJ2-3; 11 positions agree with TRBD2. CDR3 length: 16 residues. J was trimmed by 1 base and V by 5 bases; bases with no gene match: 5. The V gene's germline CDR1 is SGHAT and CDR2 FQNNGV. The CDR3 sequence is CASSPRLAGRTDTQYF. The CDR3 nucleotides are TGTGCCAGCAGCCCAAGACTAGCGGGGCGCACAGATACGCAGTATTTT.

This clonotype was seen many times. The CDR3 is CASSYKWETEAFF. CDR3 DNA: TGTGCCAGCAGTTACAAGTGGGAAACTGAAGCTTTCTTT. The gene calls are TRBV6-2 or TRBV6-3 and TRBJ1-1; D is uncertain. This CDR3 has 13 residues. V dropped 2 bases and J dropped 5 bases, with 9 bases sitting between them. The germline CDR1 and CDR2 sequences are MNHEY and SVGEGT.

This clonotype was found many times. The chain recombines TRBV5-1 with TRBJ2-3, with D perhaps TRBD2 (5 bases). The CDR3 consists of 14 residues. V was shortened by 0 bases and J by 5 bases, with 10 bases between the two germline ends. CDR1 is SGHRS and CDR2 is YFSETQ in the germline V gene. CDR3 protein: CASSLGREGDTQYF. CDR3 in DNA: TGCGCCAGCAGCTTGGGAAGAGAGGGAGATACGCAGTATTTT.

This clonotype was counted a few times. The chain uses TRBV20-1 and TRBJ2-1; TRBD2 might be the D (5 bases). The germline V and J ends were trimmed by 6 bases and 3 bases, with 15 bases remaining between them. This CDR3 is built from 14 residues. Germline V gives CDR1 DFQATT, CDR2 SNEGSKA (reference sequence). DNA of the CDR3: TGCAGTGCCGAGGGTATTATGAACTACAATGAGCAGTTCTTC. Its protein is CSAEGIMNYNEQFF.

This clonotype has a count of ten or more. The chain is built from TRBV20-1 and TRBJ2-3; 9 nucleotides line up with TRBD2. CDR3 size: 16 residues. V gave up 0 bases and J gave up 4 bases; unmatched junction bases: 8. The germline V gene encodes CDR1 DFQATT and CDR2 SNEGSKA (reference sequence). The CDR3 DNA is TGCAGTGCTAGAGATCTCGGGACTAGCCGAGCAGATACGCAGTATTTT. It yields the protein CSARDLGTSRADTQYF.

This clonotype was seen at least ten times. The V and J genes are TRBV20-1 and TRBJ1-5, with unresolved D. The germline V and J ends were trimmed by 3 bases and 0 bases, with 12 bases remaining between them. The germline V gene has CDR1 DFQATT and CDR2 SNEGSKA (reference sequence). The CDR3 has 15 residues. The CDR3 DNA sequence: TGCAGTGCTAGCGTGGCAGGCAATAGCAATCAGCCCCAGCATTTT. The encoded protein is CSASVAGNSNQPQHF.

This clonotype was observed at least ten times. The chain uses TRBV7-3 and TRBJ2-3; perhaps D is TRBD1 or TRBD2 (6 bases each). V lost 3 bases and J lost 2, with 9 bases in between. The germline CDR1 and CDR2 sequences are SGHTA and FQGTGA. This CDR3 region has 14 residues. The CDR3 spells CASSLGGHTDTQYF. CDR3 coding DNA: TGTGCCAGCAGCTTGGGGGGACACACAGATACGCAGTATTTT.

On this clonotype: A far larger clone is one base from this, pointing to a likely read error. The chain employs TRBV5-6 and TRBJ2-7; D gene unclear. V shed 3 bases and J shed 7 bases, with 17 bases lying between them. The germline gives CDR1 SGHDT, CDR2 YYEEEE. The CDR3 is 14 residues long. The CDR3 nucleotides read TGTGCCAGCAGCTCCGCCCCGGTGGTTGATGAGCAGTACTTC. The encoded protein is CASSSAPVVDEQYF.

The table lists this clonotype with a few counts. The CDR3 spells CSARSSGGATYNEQFF. For the CDR3, the DNA is TGCAGTGCTAGGTCTAGCGGGGGGGCAACCTACAATGAGCAGTTCTTC. This rearrangement joins TRBV20-1 to TRBJ2-1, with 12 bases lining up with TRBD2. The V segment lost 3 bases and the J segment 2 bases; nucleotides outside the gene matches: 5. CDR1 and CDR2 from the germline V gene are DFQATT and SNEGSKA (reference sequence). This CDR3 is 16 amino acids long.

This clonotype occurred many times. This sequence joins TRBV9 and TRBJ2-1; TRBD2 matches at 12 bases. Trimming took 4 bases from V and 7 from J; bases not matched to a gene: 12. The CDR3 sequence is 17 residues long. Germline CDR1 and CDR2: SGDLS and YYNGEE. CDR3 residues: CASSTPKTSGSTNEQFF. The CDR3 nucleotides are TGTGCCAGCAGCACCCCCAAGACTAGCGGGAGTACGAATGAGCAGTTCTTC.

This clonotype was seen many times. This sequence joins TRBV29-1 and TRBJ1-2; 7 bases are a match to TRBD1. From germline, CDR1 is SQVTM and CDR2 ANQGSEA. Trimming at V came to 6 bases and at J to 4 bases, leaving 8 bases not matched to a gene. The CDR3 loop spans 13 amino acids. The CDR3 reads CSVRTGASYGYTF. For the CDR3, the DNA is TGCAGCGTCCGGACAGGTGCATCCTATGGCTACACCTTC.

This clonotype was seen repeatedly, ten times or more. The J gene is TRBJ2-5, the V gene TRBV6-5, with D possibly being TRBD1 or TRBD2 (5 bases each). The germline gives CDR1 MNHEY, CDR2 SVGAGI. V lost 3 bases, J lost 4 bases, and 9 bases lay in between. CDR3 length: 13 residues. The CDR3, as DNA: TGTGCCAGCAGTTATGGGGGTCCAGAGACCCAGTACTTC. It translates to CASSYGGPETQYF.

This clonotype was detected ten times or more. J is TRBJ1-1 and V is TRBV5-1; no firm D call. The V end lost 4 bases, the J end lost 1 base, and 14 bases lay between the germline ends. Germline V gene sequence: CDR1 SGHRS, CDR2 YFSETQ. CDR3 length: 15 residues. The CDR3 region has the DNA TGCGCCAGCAGCACGCAGGTGGTGGGGAACACTGAAGCTTTCTTT. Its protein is CASSTQVVGNTEAFF.

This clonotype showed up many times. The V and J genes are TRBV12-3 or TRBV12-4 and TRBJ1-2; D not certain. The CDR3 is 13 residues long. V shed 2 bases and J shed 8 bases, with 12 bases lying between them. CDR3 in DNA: TGTGCCAGCAGTTTAAGGCAGCTAGAGGGCTACACCTTC. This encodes CASSLRQLEGYTF.

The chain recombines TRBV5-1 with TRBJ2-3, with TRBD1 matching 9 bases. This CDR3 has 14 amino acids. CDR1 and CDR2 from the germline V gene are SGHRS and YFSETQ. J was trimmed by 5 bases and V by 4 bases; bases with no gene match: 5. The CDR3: CASSPRTGEDTQYF. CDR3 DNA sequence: TGCGCCAGCAGCCCGCGGACAGGGGAAGATACGCAGTATTTT.

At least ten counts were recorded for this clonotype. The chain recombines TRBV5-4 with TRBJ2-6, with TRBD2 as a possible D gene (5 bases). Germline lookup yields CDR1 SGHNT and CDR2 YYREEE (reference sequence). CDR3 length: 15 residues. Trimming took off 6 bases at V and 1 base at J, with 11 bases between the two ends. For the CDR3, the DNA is TGTGCCAGCACCCGGACTCAATCTGGGGCCAACGTCCTGACTTTC. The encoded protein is CASTRTQSGANVLTF.

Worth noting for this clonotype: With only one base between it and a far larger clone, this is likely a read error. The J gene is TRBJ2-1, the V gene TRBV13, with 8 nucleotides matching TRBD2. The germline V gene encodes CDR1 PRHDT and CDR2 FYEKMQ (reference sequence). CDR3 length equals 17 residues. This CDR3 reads CATSDGGHGGDPAEQFF. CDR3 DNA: TGTGCCACCAGCGACGGGGGACACGGGGGGGATCCGGCTGAGCAGTTCTTC. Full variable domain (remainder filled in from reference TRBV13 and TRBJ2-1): AAGVIQSPRHLIKEKRETATLKCYPIPRHDTVYWYQQGPGQDPQFLISFYEKMQSDKGSIPDRFSAQQFSDYHSELNMSSLELGDSALYFCATSDGGHGGDPAEQFFGPGTRLTVL.

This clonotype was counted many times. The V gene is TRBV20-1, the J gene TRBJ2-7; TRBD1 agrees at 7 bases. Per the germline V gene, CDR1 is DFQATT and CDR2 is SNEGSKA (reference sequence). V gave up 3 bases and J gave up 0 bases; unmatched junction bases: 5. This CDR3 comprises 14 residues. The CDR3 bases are TGCAGTGCTAGGGCCAGGGGGTACTCCTACGAGCAGTACTTC. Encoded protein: CSARARGYSYEQYF.

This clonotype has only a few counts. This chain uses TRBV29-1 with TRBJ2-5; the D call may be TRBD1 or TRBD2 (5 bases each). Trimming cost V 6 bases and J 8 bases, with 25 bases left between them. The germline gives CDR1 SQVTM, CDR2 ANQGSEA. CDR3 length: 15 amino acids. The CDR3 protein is CSVGYRGTGDITQYF. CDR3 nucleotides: TGCAGCGTGGGATACCGTGGGACCGGTGATATTACCCAGTACTTC. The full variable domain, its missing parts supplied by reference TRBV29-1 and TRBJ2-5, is SAVISQKPSRDICQRGTSLTIQCQVDSQVTMMFWYRQQPGQSLTLIATANQGSEATYESGFVIDKFPISRPNLTFSTLTVSNMSPEDSSIYLCSVGYRGTGDITQYFGPGTRLLVL.

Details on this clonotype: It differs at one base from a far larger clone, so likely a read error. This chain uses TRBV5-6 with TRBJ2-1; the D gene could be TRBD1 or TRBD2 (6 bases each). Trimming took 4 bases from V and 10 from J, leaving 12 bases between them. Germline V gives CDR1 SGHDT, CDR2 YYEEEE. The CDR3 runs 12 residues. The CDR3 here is CASSHRGGEQFF. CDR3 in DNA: TGTGCCAGCAGCCACCGAGGGGGGGAGCAGTTCTTC. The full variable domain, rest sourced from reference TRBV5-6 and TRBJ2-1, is DAGVTQSPTHLIKTRGQQVTLRCSPKSGHDTVSWYQQALGQGPQFIFQYYEEEERQRGNFPDRFSGHQFPNYSSELNVNALLLGDSALYLCASSHRGGEQFFGPGTRLTVL.

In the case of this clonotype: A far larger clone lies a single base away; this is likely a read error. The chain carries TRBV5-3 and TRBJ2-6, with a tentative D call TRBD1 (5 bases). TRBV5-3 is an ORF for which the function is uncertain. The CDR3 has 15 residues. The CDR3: CDSSTDLSGANVLTF. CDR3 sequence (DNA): TGCGACAGCAGCACGGACCTATCTGGGGCCAACGTCCTGACTTTC.

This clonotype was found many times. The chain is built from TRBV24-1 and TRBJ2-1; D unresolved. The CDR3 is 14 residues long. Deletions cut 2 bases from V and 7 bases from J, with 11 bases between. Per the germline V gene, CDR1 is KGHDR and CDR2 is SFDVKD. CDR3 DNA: TGTGCCACCAGTGATTATCGGATTCGGAATGAGCAGTTCTTC. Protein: CATSDYRIRNEQFF.

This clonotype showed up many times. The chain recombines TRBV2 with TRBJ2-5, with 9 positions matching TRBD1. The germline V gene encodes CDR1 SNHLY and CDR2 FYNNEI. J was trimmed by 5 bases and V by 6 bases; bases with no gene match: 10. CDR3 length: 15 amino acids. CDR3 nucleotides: TGTGCCAGCAGCGTTCCCGGGACAGGGCAGGAGACCCAGTACTTC. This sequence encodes CASSVPGTGQETQYF.

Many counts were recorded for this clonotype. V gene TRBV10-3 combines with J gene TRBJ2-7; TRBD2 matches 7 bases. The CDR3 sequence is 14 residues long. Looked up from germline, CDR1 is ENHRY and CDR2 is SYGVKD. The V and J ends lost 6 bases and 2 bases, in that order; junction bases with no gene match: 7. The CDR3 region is CAIRRTRNPYEQYF. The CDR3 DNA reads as TGTGCCATCAGACGGACTAGGAACCCCTACGAGCAGTACTTC.

The CDR3: CASSTGFGVNEQFF. The DNA of the CDR3 is TGTGCCAGCAGTACGGGGTTTGGGGTGAATGAGCAGTTCTTC. V is TRBV12-3 or TRBV12-4 and J is TRBJ2-1; a weak D match, TRBD2 (5 bases). The CDR3 extends over 14 amino acids. The V and J ends lost 5 bases and 7 bases respectively, with 15 bases between them.

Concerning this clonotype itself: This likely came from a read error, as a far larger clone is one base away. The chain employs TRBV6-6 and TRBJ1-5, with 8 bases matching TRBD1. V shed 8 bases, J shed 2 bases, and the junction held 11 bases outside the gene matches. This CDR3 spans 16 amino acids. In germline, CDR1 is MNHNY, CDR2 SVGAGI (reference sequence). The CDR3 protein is CASAGQGGLGNQPQHF. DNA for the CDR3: TGTGCCAGCGCCGGACAGGGCGGGTTGGGCAATCAGCCCCAGCATTTT.